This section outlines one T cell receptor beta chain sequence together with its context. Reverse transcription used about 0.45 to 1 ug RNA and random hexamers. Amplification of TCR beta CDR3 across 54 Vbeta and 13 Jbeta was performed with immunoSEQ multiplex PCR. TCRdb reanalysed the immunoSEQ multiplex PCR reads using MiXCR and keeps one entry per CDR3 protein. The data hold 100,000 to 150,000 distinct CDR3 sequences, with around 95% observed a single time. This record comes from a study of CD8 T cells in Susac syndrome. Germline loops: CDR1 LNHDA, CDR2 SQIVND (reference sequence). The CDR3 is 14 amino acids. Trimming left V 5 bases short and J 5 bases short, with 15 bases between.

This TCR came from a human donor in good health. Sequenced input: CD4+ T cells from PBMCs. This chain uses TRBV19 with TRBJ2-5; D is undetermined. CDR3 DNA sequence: TGTGCCAGTAGTTTAAGACCGTCCTGGGAGACCCAGTACTTC. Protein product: CASSLRPSWETQYF.